This TCR beta chain emerged from a study of shared clonotypes between healthy human individuals. Points from the study as a whole: The researchers took only blood, and tissue repertoires probably look different.

The run depth of the assay was deep. Ten immunoSEQ deep assay plates were used by the authors to sequence unsorted PBMC DNA. Only in-frame clones appear in the TCRdb table, and some are missing; sequencing was by immunoSEQ multiplex PCR. In the table there are 450,000 to 500,000 clones, about 85% of which are singletons. For this clone: The antigen is undetermined.

CDR3 length equals 16 residues. Germline lookup yields CDR1 SGHAT and CDR2 FQNNGV. The trim removed 6 bases at V and 1 base at J, leaving 8 bases unmatched. Extraction of genomic DNA in unsorted samples used about 81 million PBMCs. The receptor's source is a woman aged 40-49 years in good health. Some clones in this sample may be carry-over from other donors' samples. Sequenced: PBMCs. V and J are TRBV11-2 and TRBJ2-3, with 9 bases lining up with TRBD1. The CDR3 coding sequence is TGTGCCAGCAGACAGGGGGCCAGCGGCCGCACAGATACGCAGTATTTT. Residues: CASRQGASGRTDTQYF. The full variable domain, rest sourced from reference TRBV11-2 and TRBJ2-3, is EAGVAQSPRYKIIEKRQSVAFWCNPISGHATLYWYQQILGQGPKLLIQFQNNGVVDDSQLPKDRFSAERLKGVDSTLKIQPAKLEDSAVYLCASRQGASGRTDTQYFGPGTRLTVL.